The clone carrying this T cell receptor beta chain was detected ten times or more. This entry comes from a study of T-cell memory formation after mild COVID-19. Germline assignment: CDR1 LGHDT and CDR2 YNNKEL (reference sequence). The CDR3 sequence is 15 residues long. V trimming: 9 bases; J trimming: 3 bases; junction bases outside the gene matches: 8. In TCRdb, the 5' RACE reads were re-called with MiXCR into one record per CDR3 protein. The top ten hold approximately 13% of the sample, which has a few hundred thousand distinct CDR3 sequences, over 25% seen once. The clonotype comes from an adult woman who had mild COVID-19 (a few samples of this study predate the infection). Cell type and time point are not known. Sequenced sample: PBMCs or a T cell subset sorted from them (not recorded which). The chain has TRBV3-1 and TRBJ2-3, with 11 bases fitting TRBD2. CDR3 bases: TGTGCCAGTAAGCAGGGACTAGCGGTGACAGATACGCAGTATTTT. Translated: CASKQGLAVTDTQYF.